The next 9 T cell receptor beta chains were all read from a single sample in a study of identical twins. TCRdb called the 5' RACE reads again in MiXCR, with one record for every CDR3 protein. The sample has 690,000 or so distinct CDR3 sequences, about 9.4% seen once. This sample also appeared in a second study, on yellow fever vaccine responses in identical twins.

The sample taken for sequencing was PBMCs. These receptors were taken from a woman aged 18 to 35 in good health.

Many counts were recorded for this clonotype. The CDR3 is CASSQELRGSADTQYF. The CDR3 nucleotides are TGCGCCAGCAGCCAAGAATTGCGCGGGAGCGCAGATACGCAGTATTTT. V gene TRBV4-1 combines with J gene TRBJ2-3; 7 bases are shared with TRBD2. With 0 bases clipped from V and 4 bases from J, the junction kept 7 bases outside the gene matches. The CDR3 is 16 residues long. Germline assignment: CDR1 MGHRA and CDR2 YSYEKL.

This clonotype was counted only a few times. V gene TRBV29-1 combines with J gene TRBJ2-2; D perhaps matches TRBD2 (5 bases). V gave up 4 bases and J gave up 0 bases, with 9 bases separating them. Per germline, CDR1 SQVTM and CDR2 ANQGSEA. The CDR3 extends over 14 amino acids. The DNA of the CDR3 is TGCAGCGTTGTTCCGGGGTCGAACACCGGGGAGCTGTTTTTT. Its protein is CSVVPGSNTGELFF.

The V call is TRBV19, the J call TRBJ2-1; TRBD2 agrees at 7 bases. Germline CDR1 and CDR2: LNHDA and SQIVND (reference sequence). The CDR3 has 15 amino acids. Germline trimming cut 3 bases from V and 2 bases from J; bases unmatched to any gene: 4. Here the CDR3 reads CASSIAGAPYNEQFF. The CDR3 DNA reads TGTGCCAGTAGTATCGCGGGAGCCCCCTACAATGAGCAGTTCTTC.

This clonotype showed up many times. V and J are TRBV12-3 or TRBV12-4 and TRBJ1-3; perhaps TRBD1 as D (5 bases). Between the trimmed V and J ends, which lost 5 bases and 2 bases, there was a span of 10 bases. CDR3 size: 14 residues. The CDR3 region has the DNA TGTGCCAGCAGTCAGGGAATGGCTGGAAACACCATATATTTT. As protein: CASSQGMAGNTIYF.

This clonotype appeared a few times. The chain carries TRBV5-1 and TRBJ1-1, with D hard to call. V lost 7 bases, J lost 7 bases, and 17 bases lay in between. Germline V gene sequence: CDR1 SGHRS, CDR2 YFSETQ. The CDR3 runs to 13 residues. CDR3 amino acids: CASASGVGVEAFF. The CDR3, as DNA: TGCGCCAGCGCCAGTGGGGTGGGCGTTGAAGCTTTCTTT.

A few counts support this clonotype. The rearrangement joins TRBV6-2 or TRBV6-3 to TRBJ2-2; maybe TRBD2 (5 bases). The CDR3 spans 15 residues. Germline V CDR1 and CDR2: MNHEY, SVGEGT. The V gene lost 0 bases and the J gene lost 3 bases, with 8 bases spanning the gap. CDR3 region: CASSYSRDYTGELFF. The CDR3, as DNA: TGTGCCAGCAGTTACTCGAGGGATTACACCGGGGAGCTGTTTTTT.

This clonotype was seen only a few times. The chain links TRBV5-8 to TRBJ1-1; the D gene is possibly TRBD1 (6 bases). CDR1 SGHTS and CDR2 YDEGEE come from the germline V gene. CDR3 length: 16 residues. Trimming cost V 3 bases and J 7 bases, with 22 bases left between them. The CDR3 protein is CASSWRGGFMIGEAFF. DNA for the CDR3: TGTGCCAGCAGCTGGAGGGGGGGGTTCATGATTGGTGAAGCTTTCTTT.

The rearrangement links TRBV12-3 or TRBV12-4 to TRBJ1-4, with D tentatively TRBD1 (5 bases). This CDR3 is built from 15 residues. Trimming left V 7 bases short and J 7 bases short, with 19 bases between. The CDR3 region is CASIIGGKGSEKLFF. The CDR3, as DNA: TGTGCCAGCATCATCGGGGGAAAGGGGTCTGAAAAACTGTTTTTT.

This clonotype was recorded a few times. In nucleotides, the CDR3 is TGTGCCAGCAGCCTTAGCGGGGGTACCTTCGAGCAGTACTTC. This translates into CASSLSGGTFEQYF. The rearrangement joins TRBV7-3 to TRBJ2-7; 9 nucleotides align to TRBD2. CDR3 length equals 14 residues. V lost 5 bases and J lost 6; bases outside the gene matches: 8. The germline V gene has CDR1 SGHTA and CDR2 FQGTGA.